This is a list of T cell receptor beta chains from one sample in a study of blood T cell repertoires in COVID-19. The table came from immunoSEQ multiplex PCR; TCRdb's copy has only in-frame clones and leaves some out. The sample yields some 190,000 clones, 89% seen once. Specimen: PBMCs or T cells enriched from blood (not recorded which). These receptors were obtained from a woman in her thirties or forties with acute COVID-19. CDR3s include the opening cysteine and the closing phenylalanine or tryptophan. The D gene is left open where the match is weak. Only part of the rows carry a size: once, few, many, or a class if the clone is expanded.

abundance	d_gene	j_gene	v_gene	CDR3nt	CDR3aa
-	-	TRBJ2-3	TRBV5-4	TGTGCCAGCACCCGACAGGGAGGAGATACGCAGTATTTT	CASTRQGGDTQYF
-	-	TRBJ2-2	TRBV6-2/TRBV6-3	TGTGCCAGCAGTCCGGGGGGCGGGGCTGAGGACGGGGAGCTGTTTTTT	CASSPGGGAEDGELFF
-	-	TRBJ1-2	TRBV4-2	TGTGCCAGCAGCCAAGTCGAGCCCGTTTACTATGGCTACACCTTC	CASSQVEPVYYGYTF
-	-	TRBJ1-2	TRBV20-1	TGCAGTGCTAATCAAAACTATGGCTACACCTTC	CSANQNYGYTF
-	TRBD1	TRBJ2-5	TRBV25-1	TGTGCCAGCAGTGAGCTTACAGGGGCGGCCCAAGAGACCCAGTACTTC	CASSELTGAAQETQYF
-	TRBD1	TRBJ2-5	TRBV5-5	TGTGCCAGCAGCTTGGAAGGGACAGGGGGCGGGAGCCTCGACCGGGAGACCCAGTACTTC	CASSLEGTGGGSLDRETQYF
-	-	TRBJ1-6	TRBV7-9	TGTGCCAGCAGCTTCGGGGAATCACCCCTCCACTTT	CASSFGESPLHF
-	TRBD2	TRBJ2-1	TRBV9	TGTGCCAGCAGCGTAGGCGGGGGATCCTACAATGAGCAGTTCTTC	CASSVGGGSYNEQFF
-	TRBD1	TRBJ2-2	TRBV30	TGTGCCTCAACACAGGGGAGTGGGTGGAACACCGGGGAGCTGTTTTTT	CASTQGSGWNTGELFF
-	-	TRBJ2-1	TRBV19	TGTGCCAGTAGTTCTAGACCGGCGCTAGGTGAGCAGTTCTTC	CASSSRPALGEQFF
once	TRBD1	TRBJ2-1	TRBV13	TGTGCCAGCAGCTTAGACGTCCGGGACAGGGGGCAGAATGAGCAGTTCTTC	CASSLDVRDRGQNEQFF
-	TRBD1	TRBJ1-5	TRBV15	TGTGCCACCAGCCAAGACTCTATGACAGGGGCTAATCAGCCCCAGCATTTT	CATSQDSMTGANQPQHF